The 26 T cell receptor beta chains below were found in one sample sequenced in a study of cytomegalovirus exposure and HLA in healthy donors. The PCR contained 60 Vbeta and 13 Jbeta primers. The assay was immunoSEQ multiplex PCR, and TCRdb's table has in-frame clones only and misses some. Here the sample spans approximately 140,000 clones, around 79% being singletons. Input material: PBMCs. Every receptor here comes from a man between 50 and 59 years old in good health and CMV-seropositive.

This rearrangement joins TRBV10-3 to TRBJ2-7, with 7 bases aligning to TRBD1. The germline CDR1 and CDR2 sequences are ENHRY and SYGVKD. The CDR3 is 17 residues long. V shed 1 base, J shed 5 bases, and the junction held 14 bases outside the gene matches. CDR3 nucleotides: TGTGCCATCAGTGAGTGGACCGCGACAGGGACGTCCCACGAGCAGTACTTC. Translating gives CAISEWTATGTSHEQYF.

The chain couples TRBV5-1 to TRBJ2-1, with 8 bases fitting TRBD1. The V gene end was trimmed by 0 bases and the J gene end by 4 bases; junction bases not matched to a gene: 0. From germline, CDR1 is SGHRS and CDR2 YFSETQ. This CDR3 has 14 amino acids. CDR3 DNA: TGCGCCAGCAGCTTGGGGACAGGGTACAATGAGCAGTTCTTC. This sequence encodes CASSLGTGYNEQFF.

CDR3 sequence (DNA): TGTGCCAGCACGAAGGACAGGGCCGCGGAAAGAAATCAGCCCCAGCATTTT. Its protein is CASTKDRAAERNQPQHF. This chain joins TRBV2 and TRBJ1-5, with 8 bases matching TRBD1. V was pared by 7 bases and J by 4 bases, with 15 bases of the junction left unmatched. Per germline, CDR1 SNHLY and CDR2 FYNNEI. The CDR3 spans 17 residues.

The chain is built from TRBV6-5 and TRBJ1-4, with 9 bases fitting TRBD1. This CDR3 spans 13 amino acids. In germline, CDR1 is MNHEY, CDR2 SVGAGI. J gave up 5 bases and V 10 bases, and 5 bases lay outside the gene matches. The CDR3 coding sequence is TGTGCCACTATGGACAGGGGAAATGAAAAACTGTTTTTT. Translation gives CATMDRGNEKLFF.

V usage is TRBV7-5 and J usage is TRBJ2-5; the D call in the table, TRBD1, was not verified against the DNA. The J call could be wrong; TRBJ2-7 is a better fit for the DNA end. TRBV7-5 is tagged as a pseudogene. CDR3 length: 16 residues. CDR3: CARSLDRTGISYEQYF. The CDR3 region has the DNA TGTGCCAGAAGCTTAGACCGGACAGGAATATCCTACGAGCAGTACTTC.

This clone was counted only a few times. The CDR3 sequence is CASSAGNSNQPQHF. CDR3 nucleotide sequence: TGTGCCAGCAGTGCGGGGAATAGCAATCAGCCCCAGCATTTT. The rearrangement uses TRBV6-1 and TRBJ1-5; D ambiguous. Between the trimmed V and J ends, which lost 4 bases and 0 bases, there was a span of 7 bases. The CDR3 has 14 amino acids. Germline lookup yields CDR1 MNHNS and CDR2 SASEGT.

Only a few counts were recorded for this clone. The chain recombines TRBV27 with TRBJ1-1, with D unclear. Germline values: CDR1 MNHEY, CDR2 SMNVEV (reference sequence). The CDR3 consists of 14 residues. Deletions cut 5 bases from V and 0 bases from J, with 10 bases between. The CDR3, as DNA: TGTGCCAGCAGTCCCTACCGCATGAACACTGAAGCTTTCTTT. It yields the protein CASSPYRMNTEAFF.

V and J are TRBV18 and TRBJ1-2, with 10 bases identical to TRBD1. From germline, CDR1 is KGHSH and CDR2 LQKENI. Trimming cost V 6 bases and J 6 bases; bases outside gene matches: 10. This CDR3 contains 15 residues. CDR3: CASSPQTGGDDGYTF. The DNA for the CDR3 is TGTGCCAGCTCGCCTCAGACAGGGGGCGATGATGGCTACACCTTC.

The rearrangement joins TRBV5-4 to TRBJ2-1; TRBD2 is a possible D gene (5 bases). The CDR3 covers 14 residues. Trimming shortened V by 1 base and J by 2 bases, and 7 bases separated the two germline ends. Germline lookup yields CDR1 SGHNT and CDR2 YYREEE (reference sequence). CDR3 residues: CASSLRETYNEQFF. In DNA, the CDR3 is TGTGCCAGCAGCTTGCGGGAAACCTACAATGAGCAGTTCTTC.

This rearrangement joins TRBV6-5 to TRBJ2-7, with 10 bases aligning to TRBD1. The germline V gene encodes CDR1 MNHEY and CDR2 SVGAGI. The CDR3 contains 15 residues. The J segment lost 4 bases and the V segment lost 2 bases, leaving 5 bases of the junction unmatched. In nucleotides, the CDR3 is TGTGCCAGCAGTTACGGCAGGGACAGGGGATACGAGCAGTACTTC. This translates into CASSYGRDRGYEQYF.

The rearrangement links TRBV21-1 to TRBJ1-4. TRBV21-1 is deemed a pseudogene. This CDR3 has 16 amino acids. The CDR3: CASSNLRAGTNEKLFF. The CDR3 nucleotides read TGTGCCAGCAGCAACCTGAGGGCCGGAACTAATGAAAAACTGTTTTTT.

With regard to this clone: A junction boundary mismatches the germline segment, possibly from a read error. The V call is TRBV7-9, the J call TRBJ2-7; D perhaps matches TRBD1 (5 bases). The germline V gene encodes CDR1 SEHNR and CDR2 FQNEAQ (reference sequence). The CDR3 sequence is 15 residues long. CDR3 DNA: TGTTCCAGCAGCTTACAGAAGACAGCCTCCTACGAGCAGTACTTC. Translating gives CSSSLQKTASYEQYF.

The rearrangement uses TRBV18 and TRBJ2-3; D is possibly TRBD1 (5 bases). The V and J ends lost 3 bases and 4 bases respectively, with 11 bases between them. CDR3 length equals 14 residues. CDR1 is KGHSH and CDR2 is LQKENI in the germline V gene. CDR3 nucleotides: TGTGCCAGCTCACCTAAGCAGGGTGCAGATACGCAGTATTTT. Translation: CASSPKQGADTQYF. The full variable domain, its missing parts supplied by reference TRBV18 and TRBJ2-3, is NAGVMQNPRHLVRRRGQEARLRCSPMKGHSHVYWYRQLPEEGLKFMVYLQKENIIDESGMPKERFSAEFPKEGPSILRIQQVVRGDSAAYFCASSPKQGADTQYFGPGTRLTVL.

The rearrangement joins TRBV10-1 to TRBJ2-2; D gene uncertain. The CDR3 totals 14 residues. V lost 7 bases and J 1 base, leaving 10 bases between the germline ends. CDR1 and CDR2 from the germline V gene are WNHNN and SYGVQD (reference sequence). CDR3 region: CASKINMNTGELFF. CDR3 bases: TGCGCCAGCAAAATTAACATGAACACCGGGGAGCTGTTTTTT.

The chain links TRBV11-2 to TRBJ2-5, with D perhaps matching TRBD2 (5 bases). Deletions cut 5 bases from V and 7 bases from J, with 23 bases between. Germline V gene sequence: CDR1 SGHAT, CDR2 FQNNGV. CDR3 size: 16 residues. DNA of the CDR3: TGTGCCAGCAGCCGTAAAGGCGGGCTGCAAGCTGGGACCCAGTACTTC. Its protein product is CASSRKGGLQAGTQYF.

The chain combines TRBV5-4 with TRBJ2-3, with 9 bases fitting TRBD1. V was pared by 4 bases and J by 4 bases, with 7 bases of the junction left unmatched. Germline CDR1 and CDR2: SGHNT and YYREEE (reference sequence). CDR3 length equals 15 residues. Here the CDR3 reads CASSPGTGRADTQYF. CDR3 sequence (DNA): TGTGCCAGCAGCCCCGGGACAGGGCGTGCAGATACGCAGTATTTT.

This chain uses TRBV12-5 with TRBJ1-1; TRBD1 is a possible D gene (5 bases). The CDR3 extends over 13 amino acids. The germline CDR1 and CDR2 sequences are LGHNT and FRNRAP. Deletions cut 4 bases from V and 3 bases from J, with 9 bases between. CDR3 coding DNA: TGTGCTAGTGGTTGGACGGGGGACACTGAAGCTTTCTTT. Protein sequence: CASGWTGDTEAFF.

This clone was recorded a few times. The chain employs TRBV6-5 and TRBJ2-2, with 7 bases lining up with TRBD1. Germline values: CDR1 MNHEY, CDR2 SVGAGI. CDR3 length: 16 residues. The junction had 8 bases not matched to a gene; V was cut back by 0 bases and J by 7 bases. CDR3 residues: CASSYSGQVMGGELFF. In DNA form, the CDR3 reads TGTGCCAGCAGTTACTCCGGACAGGTTATGGGCGGGGAGCTGTTTTTT.

The V and J genes are TRBV2 and TRBJ1-2; D unclear. This CDR3 is built from 14 residues. The V end lost 4 bases, the J end lost 0 bases, and 9 bases lay between the germline ends. The germline V gene encodes CDR1 SNHLY and CDR2 FYNNEI. The CDR3 sequence: CASSATTSNYGYTF. DNA of the CDR3: TGTGCCAGCAGTGCGACAACTTCTAACTATGGCTACACCTTC.

The chain is built from TRBV5-4 and TRBJ2-1; 7 bases fit TRBD1. The V gene end was trimmed by 0 bases and the J gene end by 2 bases; junction bases not matched to a gene: 5. CDR3 length equals 16 residues. CDR1 and CDR2 (germline): SGHNT, YYREEE (reference sequence). The CDR3 protein is CASSLGQGRTYNEQFF. Written as DNA, the CDR3 is TGTGCCAGCAGCTTGGGACAGGGTAGGACCTACAATGAGCAGTTCTTC.

This clone was recorded only once. The J gene is TRBJ2-2, the V gene TRBV7-9; the D is unclear. V was clipped by 0 bases and J by 2 bases, with 13 bases between them. CDR3 size: 17 residues. Per the germline V gene, CDR1 is SEHNR and CDR2 is FQNEAQ (reference sequence). The CDR3 sequence is CASSLAQWYRNTGELFF. In DNA, the CDR3 is TGTGCCAGCAGCTTAGCCCAGTGGTACCGAAACACCGGGGAGCTGTTTTTT.

V usage is TRBV2 and J usage is TRBJ2-5, with a weak D call TRBD1 (5 bases). CDR3 size: 15 residues. Per the germline V gene, CDR1 is SNHLY and CDR2 is FYNNEI. Trimming pared 4 bases from V and 4 bases from J, leaving 16 bases between. CDR3 sequence: CASSVDRMSPETQYF. The DNA for the CDR3 is TGTGCCAGCAGTGTAGACAGAATGTCCCCAGAGACCCAGTACTTC.

V and J are TRBV19 and TRBJ2-7; D is undetermined. Germline loops: CDR1 LNHDA, CDR2 SQIVND (reference sequence). This CDR3 has 15 residues. Between the trimmed V and J ends, which lost 0 bases and 0 bases, there was a span of 9 bases. This CDR3 is CASSIDGWSSYEQYF. The CDR3 nucleotides are TGTGCCAGTAGTATAGACGGGTGGAGCTCCTACGAGCAGTACTTC. Full variable domain (remainder filled in from reference TRBV19 and TRBJ2-7): DGGITQSPKYLFRKEGQNVTLSCEQNLNHDAMYWYRQDPGQGLRLIYYSQIVNDFQKGDIAEGYSVSREKKESFPLTVTSAQKNPTAFYLCASSIDGWSSYEQYFGPGTRLTVT.

The chain is built from TRBV9 and TRBJ1-2; the match to TRBD1 covers 8 bases. Germline values: CDR1 SGDLS, CDR2 YYNGEE. This CDR3 is built from 14 residues. Unmatched junction bases numbered 3, after V lost 3 bases and J lost 2 bases. The CDR3 DNA reads TGTGCCAGCAGCGCCGACAGGGGCAACTATGGCTACACCTTC. Residues: CASSADRGNYGYTF.

The gene calls are TRBV5-1 and TRBJ2-7; 8 bases agree with TRBD2. This CDR3 contains 15 residues. Germline-derived CDR1 and CDR2 are SGHRS and YFSETQ. Trimming removed 3 bases from V and 1 base from J; junction bases left unmatched: 6. The CDR3 reads CASSSPSSGSYEQYF. CDR3 DNA: TGCGCCAGCAGCTCCCCATCTAGCGGGTCCTACGAGCAGTACTTC.

In this sample, this clone turned up a few times. The chain has TRBV9 and TRBJ2-3; 7 positions agree with TRBD2. Germline CDR1 reads SGDLS; CDR2 reads YYNGEE. The V segment lost 0 bases and the J segment 0 bases; nucleotides outside the gene matches: 4. The CDR3 has 16 amino acids. CDR3 sequence (DNA): TGTGCCAGCAGCGTAGGTCCAGCGGGAAGCACAGATACGCAGTATTTT. This encodes CASSVGPAGSTDTQYF.